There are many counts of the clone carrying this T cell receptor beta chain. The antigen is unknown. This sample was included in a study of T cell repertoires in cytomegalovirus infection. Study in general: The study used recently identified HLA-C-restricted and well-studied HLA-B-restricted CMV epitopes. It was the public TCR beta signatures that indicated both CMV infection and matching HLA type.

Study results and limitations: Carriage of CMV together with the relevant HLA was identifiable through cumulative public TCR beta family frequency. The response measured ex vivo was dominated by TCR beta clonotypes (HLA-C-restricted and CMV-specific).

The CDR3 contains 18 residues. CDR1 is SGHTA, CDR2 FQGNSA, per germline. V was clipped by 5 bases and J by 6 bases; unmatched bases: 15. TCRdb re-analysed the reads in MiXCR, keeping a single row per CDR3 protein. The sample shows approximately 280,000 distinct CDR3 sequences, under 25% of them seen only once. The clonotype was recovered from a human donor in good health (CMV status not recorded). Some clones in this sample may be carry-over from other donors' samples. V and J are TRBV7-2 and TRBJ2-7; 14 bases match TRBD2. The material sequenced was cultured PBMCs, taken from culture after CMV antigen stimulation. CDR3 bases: TGTGCCAGCAGCGTCGGTCCCGGGACTAGCGGGAGTCGTGGCGAGCAGTACTTC. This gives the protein CASSVGPGTSGSRGEQYF.